What follows are 5 T cell receptor beta chains derived from one specimen sequenced in a study of blood T cell repertoires in COVID-19. TCRdb's table, derived via immunoSEQ multiplex PCR, lists solely in-frame clones and lacks some. The data show about 27,000 clones, about 80% seen once. Sample: peripheral blood. These receptor sequences come from an elderly woman with acute or convalescent COVID-19.

This clone is termed medium-sized. The chain employs TRBV14 and TRBJ2-7; 9 positions match TRBD2. This CDR3 is built from 16 residues. After removal of 3 bases from V and 2 bases from J, the junction contained 8 bases not matched to a gene. Germline V lookup: CDR1 SGHDN, CDR2 FVKESK. Here the CDR3 DNA reads TGTGCCAGCAGCCACCCTAGCGGGATTAATCCCTACGAGCAGTACTTC. Its protein is CASSHPSGINPYEQYF.

V gene TRBV11-2 combines with J gene TRBJ2-7; D not resolved. CDR1 and CDR2 from the germline V gene are SGHAT and FQNNGV. This CDR3 has 14 residues. Between the trimmed V and J ends, which lost 4 bases and 3 bases, there was a span of 13 bases. The DNA for the CDR3 is TGTGCCAGCAGCTCCCGACTTGTGCTCTACGAGCAGTACTTC. Translation gives CASSSRLVLYEQYF. Based on the CDR3 plus reference TRBV11-2 and TRBJ2-7, the full variable domain is EAGVAQSPRYKIIEKRQSVAFWCNPISGHATLYWYQQILGQGPKLLIQFQNNGVVDDSQLPKDRFSAERLKGVDSTLKIQPAKLEDSAVYLCASSSRLVLYEQYFGPGTRLTVT.

The rearrangement uses TRBV28 and TRBJ1-1, with D possibly TRBD1 on 6 matching bases. Trimming took 8 bases from V and 6 from J, leaving 19 bases between them. Germline V gives CDR1 MDHEN, CDR2 SYDVKM. The CDR3 is 14 residues long. CDR3 region: CASPPTGYGAEAFF. CDR3 DNA: TGTGCCAGCCCCCCCACAGGGTACGGCGCTGAAGCTTTCTTT.

J is TRBJ2-3 and V is TRBV28, with D perhaps matching TRBD2 (6 bases). Germline V gene lookup returns CDR1 MDHEN and CDR2 SYDVKM. V was pared by 4 bases and J by 0 bases, with 11 bases between. CDR3 length equals 15 residues. The CDR3 loop is CASSWGVLSTDTQYF. CDR3 DNA: TGTGCCAGCAGTTGGGGGGTCCTTAGCACAGATACGCAGTATTTT.

This chain connects TRBV5-1 to TRBJ2-2; 7 bases line up with TRBD1. The CDR3 is 15 amino acids. Per germline, CDR1 SGHRS and CDR2 YFSETQ. V shed 3 bases and J 4 bases; nucleotides not matched to a gene: 6. The CDR3 loop is CASSWRQGGTGELFF. CDR3 in DNA: TGCGCCAGCAGCTGGAGACAGGGTGGCACCGGGGAGCTGTTTTTT. The full variable domain, with the rest looked up from reference TRBV5-1 and TRBJ2-2, is KAGVTQTPRYLIKTRGQQVTLSCSPISGHRSVSWYQQTPGQGLQFLFEYFSETQRNKGNFPGRFSGRQFSNSRSEMNVSTLELGDSALYLCASSWRQGGTGELFFGEGSRLTVL.